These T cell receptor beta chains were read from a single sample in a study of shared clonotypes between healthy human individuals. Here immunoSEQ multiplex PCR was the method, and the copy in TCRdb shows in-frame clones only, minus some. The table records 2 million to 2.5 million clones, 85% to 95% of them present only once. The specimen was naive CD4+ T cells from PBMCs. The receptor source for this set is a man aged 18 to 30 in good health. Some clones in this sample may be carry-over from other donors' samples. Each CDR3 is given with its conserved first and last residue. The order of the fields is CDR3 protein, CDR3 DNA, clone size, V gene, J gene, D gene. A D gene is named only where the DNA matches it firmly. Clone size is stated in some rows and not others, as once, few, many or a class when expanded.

cdr3_aa: CASSATIGQGASSGNTIYF; cdr3_nt: TGCGCCAGCAGCGCTACCATAGGACAGGGGGCGTCCTCTGGAAACACCATATATTTT; clone_size: -; v_call: TRBV5-1; j_call: TRBJ1-3; d_call: TRBD1
cdr3_aa: CASRGSLASTGELFF; cdr3_nt: TGCGCCAGCAGGGGATCTCTGGCGAGCACCGGGGAGCTGTTTTTT; clone_size: -; v_call: TRBV5-1; j_call: TRBJ2-2; d_call: -
cdr3_aa: CASSDGHGRFYEQYF; cdr3_nt: TGTGCCAGTAGCGACGGACACGGTCGGTTCTACGAGCAGTACTTC; clone_size: -; v_call: TRBV19; j_call: TRBJ2-7; d_call: -
cdr3_aa: CASSPKSGGRTYEQYF; cdr3_nt: TGTGCCAGCAGCCCCAAGTCAGGGGGCCGTACCTACGAGCAGTACTTC; clone_size: -; v_call: TRBV5-4; j_call: TRBJ2-7; d_call: TRBD1
cdr3_aa: CASSPPEGTRTTF; cdr3_nt: TGTGCCAGCAGTCCCCCCGAAGGGACTCGCACGACCTTC; clone_size: -; v_call: TRBV28; j_call: TRBJ2-7; d_call: -
cdr3_aa: CASSDQTGGVFQPQHF; cdr3_nt: TGTGCCAGCAGTGACCAAACAGGGGGCGTTTTTCAGCCCCAGCATTTT; clone_size: -; v_call: TRBV6-1; j_call: TRBJ1-5; d_call: TRBD1
cdr3_aa: CASSPEGQTYQETQYF; cdr3_nt: TGTGCCAGCAGCCCAGAGGGACAGACGTACCAAGAGACCCAGTACTTC; clone_size: -; v_call: TRBV11-2; j_call: TRBJ2-5; d_call: TRBD1
cdr3_aa: CASSQERTGVQPQHF; cdr3_nt: TGCGCCAGCAGCCAAGAACGGACAGGGGTTCAGCCCCAGCATTTT; clone_size: -; v_call: TRBV4-3; j_call: TRBJ1-5; d_call: TRBD1
cdr3_aa: CSVVGRDDGYTF; cdr3_nt: TGCAGCGTTGTGGGCAGGGATGATGGCTACACCTTC; clone_size: -; v_call: TRBV29-1; j_call: TRBJ1-2; d_call: -
cdr3_aa: CSVEMGQGLIQETQYF; cdr3_nt: TGCAGCGTTGAGATGGGACAGGGTTTGATTCAAGAGACCCAGTACTTC; clone_size: -; v_call: TRBV29-1; j_call: TRBJ2-5; d_call: TRBD1
cdr3_aa: CASSLELGSSGRQQFF; cdr3_nt: TGTGCCAGCAGCTTAGAATTGGGGTCTAGCGGGAGGCAGCAGTTCTTC; clone_size: -; v_call: TRBV7-9; j_call: TRBJ2-1; d_call: TRBD2
cdr3_aa: CASTWENYGYTF; cdr3_nt: TGTGCCAGCACGTGGGAGAACTATGGCTACACCTTC; clone_size: -; v_call: TRBV28; j_call: TRBJ1-2; d_call: -
cdr3_aa: CASSVFDNEQFF; cdr3_nt: TGTGCCAGCAGCGTCTTCGACAATGAGCAGTTCTTC; clone_size: once; v_call: TRBV11-2; j_call: TRBJ2-1; d_call: -
cdr3_aa: CASSLRRWREETQYF; cdr3_nt: TGTGCCAGCAGTCTTAGAAGGTGGCGTGAAGAGACCCAGTACTTC; clone_size: -; v_call: TRBV5-4; j_call: TRBJ2-5; d_call: -
cdr3_aa: CASSAGTSGISYEQYF; cdr3_nt: TGCGCCAGCAGCGCAGGGACTAGCGGAATCTCCTACGAGCAGTACTTC; clone_size: -; v_call: TRBV5-1; j_call: TRBJ2-7; d_call: TRBD2
cdr3_aa: CSVDRVSDTQYF; cdr3_nt: TGCAGCGTTGACCGGGTCTCAGATACGCAGTATTTT; clone_size: -; v_call: TRBV29-1; j_call: TRBJ2-3; d_call: -
cdr3_aa: CASSPYSGRAVETQYF; cdr3_nt: TGTGCCAGCAGCCCGTATAGCGGGAGGGCCGTAGAGACCCAGTACTTC; clone_size: -; v_call: TRBV7-9; j_call: TRBJ2-5; d_call: TRBD2
cdr3_aa: CASQGTGVGQPQHF; cdr3_nt: TGTGCCAGCCAAGGGACAGGGGTCGGCCAGCCCCAGCATTTT; clone_size: few; v_call: TRBV18; j_call: TRBJ1-5; d_call: TRBD1
cdr3_aa: CSVGEWTDTDTQYF; cdr3_nt: TGCAGCGTTGGGGAGTGGACAGACACAGATACGCAGTATTTT; clone_size: -; v_call: TRBV29-1; j_call: TRBJ2-3; d_call: -
cdr3_aa: CASSHAGRLQETQYF; cdr3_nt: TGTGCCAGCAGCCACGCCGGGCGACTGCAAGAGACCCAGTACTTC; clone_size: -; v_call: TRBV14; j_call: TRBJ2-5; d_call: -
cdr3_aa: CASSRTFGETQYF; cdr3_nt: TGTGCCAGCAGCCGGACGTTCGGAGAGACCCAGTACTTC; clone_size: -; v_call: TRBV5-8; j_call: TRBJ2-5; d_call: -
cdr3_aa: CASSFGAGYTDTQYF; cdr3_nt: TGTGCCAGCAGCTTCGGGGCAGGATACACAGATACGCAGTATTTT; clone_size: -; v_call: TRBV7-3; j_call: TRBJ2-3; d_call: -
cdr3_aa: CASSPDRTYGYTF; cdr3_nt: TGTGCCAGCAGCCCGGACAGGACCTATGGCTACACCTTC; clone_size: -; v_call: TRBV5-6; j_call: TRBJ1-2; d_call: TRBD1
cdr3_aa: CASSFKGGPNTGELFF; cdr3_nt: TGCGCCAGCAGCTTTAAAGGGGGACCGAACACCGGGGAGCTGTTTTTT; clone_size: once; v_call: TRBV5-1; j_call: TRBJ2-2; d_call: -
cdr3_aa: CASSSSYYEQYF; cdr3_nt: TGTGCCAGCAGCTCGTCGTACTACGAGCAGTACTTC; clone_size: -; v_call: TRBV7-9; j_call: TRBJ2-7; d_call: -
cdr3_aa: CASSLGHSSGISDTQYF; cdr3_nt: TGTGCCAGCAGCTTAGGTCACTCTAGCGGGATAAGTGATACGCAGTATTTT; clone_size: -; v_call: TRBV7-9; j_call: TRBJ2-3; d_call: TRBD2
cdr3_aa: CASSPTYRAGANVLTF; cdr3_nt: TGTGCCAGCAGCCCTACTTACAGGGCTGGGGCCAACGTCCTGACTTTC; clone_size: -; v_call: TRBV7-3; j_call: TRBJ2-6; d_call: -
cdr3_aa: CAWSATVNTEAFF; cdr3_nt: TGTGCCTGGAGTGCGACCGTGAACACTGAAGCTTTCTTT; clone_size: -; v_call: TRBV30; j_call: TRBJ1-1; d_call: -
cdr3_aa: CASSVVLNTGELFF; cdr3_nt: TGTGCCAGCAGCGTAGTCTTGAACACCGGGGAGCTGTTTTTT; clone_size: -; v_call: TRBV9; j_call: TRBJ2-2; d_call: -
cdr3_aa: CASSLDRVSIQYF; cdr3_nt: TGCGCCAGCAGCCTAGACAGGGTGAGCATTCAGTACTTC; clone_size: -; v_call: TRBV4-1; j_call: TRBJ2-4; d_call: TRBD1
cdr3_aa: CASSPGTSGKGTQYF; cdr3_nt: TGTGCCAGCAGCCCGGGGACTAGCGGGAAGGGGACCCAGTACTTC; clone_size: -; v_call: TRBV11-2; j_call: TRBJ2-5; d_call: TRBD2
cdr3_aa: CASSATRGPVGEQFF; cdr3_nt: TGTGCCAGCAGCGCCACACGGGGGCCCGTGGGTGAGCAGTTCTTC; clone_size: -; v_call: TRBV6-5; j_call: TRBJ2-1; d_call: -
cdr3_aa: CASSLEGGTEAFF; cdr3_nt: TGTGCCAGCAGCTTAGAGGGTGGGACTGAAGCTTTCTTT; clone_size: -; v_call: TRBV7-9; j_call: TRBJ1-1; d_call: -
cdr3_aa: CASKQQGRPGELFF; cdr3_nt: TGTGCCAGCAAACAACAGGGGAGGCCCGGGGAGCTGTTTTTT; clone_size: -; v_call: TRBV28; j_call: TRBJ2-2; d_call: -
cdr3_aa: CASSLSRDRGTGELFF; cdr3_nt: TGTGCCAGCAGCCTATCCCGGGACAGGGGAACCGGGGAGCTGTTTTTT; clone_size: -; v_call: TRBV11-2; j_call: TRBJ2-2; d_call: TRBD1
cdr3_aa: CSVEVGSNQPQHF; cdr3_nt: TGCAGCGTTGAAGTGGGGTCCAATCAGCCCCAGCATTTT; clone_size: -; v_call: TRBV29-1; j_call: TRBJ1-5; d_call: -